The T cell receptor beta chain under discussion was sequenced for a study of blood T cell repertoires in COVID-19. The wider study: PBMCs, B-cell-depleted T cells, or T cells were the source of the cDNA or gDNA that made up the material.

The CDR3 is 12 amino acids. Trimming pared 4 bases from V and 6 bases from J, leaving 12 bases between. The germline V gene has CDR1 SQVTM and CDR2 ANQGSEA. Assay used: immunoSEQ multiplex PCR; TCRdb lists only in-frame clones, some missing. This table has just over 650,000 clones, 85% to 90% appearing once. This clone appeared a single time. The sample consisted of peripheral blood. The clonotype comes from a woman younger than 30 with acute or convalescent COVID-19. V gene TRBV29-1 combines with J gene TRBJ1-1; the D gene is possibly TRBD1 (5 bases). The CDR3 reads CSVGRGIAEAFF. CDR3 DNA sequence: TGCAGCGTTGGACGGGGGATAGCTGAAGCTTTCTTT. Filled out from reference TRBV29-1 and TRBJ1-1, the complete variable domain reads SAVISQKPSRDICQRGTSLTIQCQVDSQVTMMFWYRQQPGQSLTLIATANQGSEATYESGFVIDKFPISRPNLTFSTLTVSNMSPEDSSIYLCSVGRGIAEAFFGQGTRLTVV.